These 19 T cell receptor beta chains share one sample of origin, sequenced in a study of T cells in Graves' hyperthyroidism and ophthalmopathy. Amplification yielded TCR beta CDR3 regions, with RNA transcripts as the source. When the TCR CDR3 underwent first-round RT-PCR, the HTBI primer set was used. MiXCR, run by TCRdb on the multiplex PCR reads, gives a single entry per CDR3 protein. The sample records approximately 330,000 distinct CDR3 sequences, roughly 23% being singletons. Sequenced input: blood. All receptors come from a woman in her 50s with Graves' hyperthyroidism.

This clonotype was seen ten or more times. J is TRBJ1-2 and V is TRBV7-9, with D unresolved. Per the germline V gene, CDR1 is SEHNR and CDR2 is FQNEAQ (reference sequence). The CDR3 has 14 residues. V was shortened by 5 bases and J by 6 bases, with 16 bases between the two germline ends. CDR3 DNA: TGTGCCAGCAGCCGCTCGGTCCTCGGGGATGGCTACACCTTC. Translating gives CASSRSVLGDGYTF. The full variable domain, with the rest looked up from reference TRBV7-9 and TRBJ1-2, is DTGVSQNPRHKITKRGQNVTFRCDPISEHNRLYWYRQTLGQGPEFLTYFQNEAQLEKSRLLSDRFSAERPKGSFSTLEIQRTEQGDSAMYLCASSRSVLGDGYTFGSGTRLTVV.

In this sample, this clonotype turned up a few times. The chain's CDR3 is CASSRAGADEKLFF. CDR3 DNA sequence: TGCGCCAGCAGCCGTGCAGGGGCCGATGAAAAACTGTTTTTT. The V call is TRBV5-1, the J call TRBJ1-4; tentative D call: TRBD1 (6 bases). CDR3 length equals 14 residues. With 4 bases removed from V and 6 bases from J, the gap between germline ends came to 13 bases. Looked up from germline, CDR1 is SGHRS and CDR2 is YFSETQ.

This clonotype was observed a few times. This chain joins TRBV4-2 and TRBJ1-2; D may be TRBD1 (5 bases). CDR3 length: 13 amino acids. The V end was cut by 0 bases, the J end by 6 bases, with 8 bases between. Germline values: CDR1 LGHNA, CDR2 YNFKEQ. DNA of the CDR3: TGTGCCAGCAGCCAAGAGTTAGGGGATGGCTACACCTTC. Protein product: CASSQELGDGYTF.

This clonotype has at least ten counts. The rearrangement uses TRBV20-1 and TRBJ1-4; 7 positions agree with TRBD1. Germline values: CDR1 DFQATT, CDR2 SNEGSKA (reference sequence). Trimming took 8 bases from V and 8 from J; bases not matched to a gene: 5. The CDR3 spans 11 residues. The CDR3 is CSTGEDEKLFF. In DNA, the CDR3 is TGCAGTACAGGGGAGGACGAAAAACTGTTTTTT.

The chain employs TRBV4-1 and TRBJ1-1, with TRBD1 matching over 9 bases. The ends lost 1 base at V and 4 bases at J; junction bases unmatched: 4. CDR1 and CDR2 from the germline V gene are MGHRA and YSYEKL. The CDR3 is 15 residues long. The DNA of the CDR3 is TGCGCCAGCAGCCAAGTGGGACAGGGAAGCACTGAAGCTTTCTTT. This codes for CASSQVGQGSTEAFF.

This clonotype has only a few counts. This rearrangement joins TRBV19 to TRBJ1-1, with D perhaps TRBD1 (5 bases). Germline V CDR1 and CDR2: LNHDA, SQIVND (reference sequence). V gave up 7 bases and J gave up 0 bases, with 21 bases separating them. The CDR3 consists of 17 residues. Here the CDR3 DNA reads TGTGCCAGTACCCAGAGGGCAGGGTCGGTAATGAACACTGAAGCTTTCTTT. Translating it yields CASTQRAGSVMNTEAFF.

The CDR3 spells CASSRWTDYEQYF. Here the CDR3 DNA reads TGTGCCAGCAGCCGTTGGACAGACTACGAGCAGTACTTC. The chain employs TRBV5-4 and TRBJ2-7; D is perhaps TRBD1 (6 bases). This CDR3 contains 13 residues. V was pared by 4 bases and J by 3 bases, with 11 bases between. Per the germline V gene, CDR1 is SGHNT and CDR2 is YYREEE (reference sequence).

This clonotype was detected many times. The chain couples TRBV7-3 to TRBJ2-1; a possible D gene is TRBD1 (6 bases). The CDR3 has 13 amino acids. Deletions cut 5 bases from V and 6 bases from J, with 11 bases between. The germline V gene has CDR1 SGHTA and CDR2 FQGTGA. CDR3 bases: TGTGCCAGCAGCGTAGACAGGAGCAATGAGCAGTTCTTC. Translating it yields CASSVDRSNEQFF.

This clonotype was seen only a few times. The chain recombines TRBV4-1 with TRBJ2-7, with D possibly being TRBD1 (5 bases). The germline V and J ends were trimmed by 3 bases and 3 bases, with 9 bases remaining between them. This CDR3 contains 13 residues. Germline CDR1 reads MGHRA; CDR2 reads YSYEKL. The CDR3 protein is CASSHPDSYEQYF. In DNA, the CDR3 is TGCGCCAGCAGCCACCCCGACAGCTACGAGCAGTACTTC.

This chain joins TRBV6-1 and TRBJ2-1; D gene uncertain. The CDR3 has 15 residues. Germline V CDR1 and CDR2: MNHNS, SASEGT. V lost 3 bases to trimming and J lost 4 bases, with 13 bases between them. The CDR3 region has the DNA TGTGCCAGCAGTGAGGGTCCGGGCTCTTACAATGAGCAGTTCTTC. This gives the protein CASSEGPGSYNEQFF.

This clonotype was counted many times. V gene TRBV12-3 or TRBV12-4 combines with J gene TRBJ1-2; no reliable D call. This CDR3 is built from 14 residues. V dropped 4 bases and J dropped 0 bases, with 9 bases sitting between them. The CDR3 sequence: CASSYRRSNYGYTF. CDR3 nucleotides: TGTGCCAGCAGTTATCGGAGATCTAACTATGGCTACACCTTC.

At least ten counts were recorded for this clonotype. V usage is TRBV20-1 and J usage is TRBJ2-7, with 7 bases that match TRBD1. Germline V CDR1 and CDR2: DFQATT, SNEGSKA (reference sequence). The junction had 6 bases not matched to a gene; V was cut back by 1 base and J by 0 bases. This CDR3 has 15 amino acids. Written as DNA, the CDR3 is TGCAGTGCTAGAGCCCGGACAGGTTTCTCCTACGAGCAGTACTTC. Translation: CSARARTGFSYEQYF.

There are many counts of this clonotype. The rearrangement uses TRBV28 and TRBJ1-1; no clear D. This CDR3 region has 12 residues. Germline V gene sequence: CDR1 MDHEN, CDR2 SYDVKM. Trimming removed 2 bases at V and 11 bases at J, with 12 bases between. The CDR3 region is CASSLPGTNAFF. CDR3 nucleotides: TGTGCCAGCAGTTTACCGGGAACTAACGCTTTCTTT.

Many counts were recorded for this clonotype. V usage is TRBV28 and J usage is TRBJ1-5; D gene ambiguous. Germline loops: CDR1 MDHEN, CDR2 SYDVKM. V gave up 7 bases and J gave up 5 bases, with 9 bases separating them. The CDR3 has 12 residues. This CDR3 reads CASTQNHQPQHF. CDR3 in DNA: TGTGCCAGCACCCAAAACCATCAGCCCCAGCATTTT.

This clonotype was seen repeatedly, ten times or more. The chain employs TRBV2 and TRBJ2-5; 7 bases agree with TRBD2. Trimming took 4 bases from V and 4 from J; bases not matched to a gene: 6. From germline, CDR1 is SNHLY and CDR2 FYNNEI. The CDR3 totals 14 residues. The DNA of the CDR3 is TGTGCCAGCAGTGGCCCGGGGGGTCGAGAGACCCAGTACTTC. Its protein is CASSGPGGRETQYF.

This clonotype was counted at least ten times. CDR3 sequence: CSAERTGEETQYF. The CDR3 DNA reads TGCAGTGCTGAACGGACAGGGGAAGAGACCCAGTACTTC. This chain uses TRBV20-1 with TRBJ2-5; 9 nucleotides line up with TRBD1. CDR1 and CDR2 from the germline V gene are DFQATT and SNEGSKA (reference sequence). The CDR3 consists of 13 residues. The J segment lost 3 bases and the V segment lost 5 bases, leaving 4 bases of the junction unmatched.

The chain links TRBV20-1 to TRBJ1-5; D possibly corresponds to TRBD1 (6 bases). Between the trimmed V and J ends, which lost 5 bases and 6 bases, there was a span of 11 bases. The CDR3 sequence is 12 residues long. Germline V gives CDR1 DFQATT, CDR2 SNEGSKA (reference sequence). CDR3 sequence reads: CSASRGSQPQHF. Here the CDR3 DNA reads TGCAGTGCTTCCAGGGGCAGTCAGCCCCAGCATTTT.

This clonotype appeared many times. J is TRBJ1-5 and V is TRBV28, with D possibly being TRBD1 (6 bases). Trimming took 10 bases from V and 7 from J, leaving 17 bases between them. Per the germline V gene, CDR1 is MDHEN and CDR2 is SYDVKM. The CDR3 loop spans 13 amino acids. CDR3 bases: TGTGCCACTATTACAGGGTATAGCCAGCCCCAGCATTTT. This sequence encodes CATITGYSQPQHF. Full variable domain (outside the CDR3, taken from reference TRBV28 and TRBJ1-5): DVKVTQSSRYLVKRTGEKVFLECVQDMDHENMFWYRQDPGLGLRLIYFSYDVKMKEKGDIPEGYSVSREKKERFSLILESASTNQTSMYLCATITGYSQPQHFGDGTRLSIL.

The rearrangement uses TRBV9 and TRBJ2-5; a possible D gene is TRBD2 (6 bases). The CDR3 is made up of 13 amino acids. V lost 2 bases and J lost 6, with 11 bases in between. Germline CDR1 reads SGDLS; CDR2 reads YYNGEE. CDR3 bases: TGTGCCAGCAGCGTTCGCGGGGAGCAGACCCAGTACTTC. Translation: CASSVRGEQTQYF.